The 28 T cell receptor beta chains listed next were all sequenced from one sample in a study of CD8 T cells in ankylosing spondylitis. Each CDR3 protein is one row after TCRdb ran MiXCR on the 5' RACE reads. The data show under 300,000 distinct CDR3 sequences, approximately 11% seen once. What was sequenced was blood, either unsorted or a sorted T cell fraction (not recorded which). The source of these receptors is a male donor with ankylosing spondylitis or in good health (not recorded which).

This clonotype has more than one count but fewer than ten. V is TRBV20-1 and J is TRBJ2-5, with D tentatively TRBD2 (6 bases). The CDR3 totals 12 residues. The ends were cut back, 3 bases at V and 1 base at J, with 6 bases in the middle. Germline CDR1 reads DFQATT; CDR2 reads SNEGSKA (reference sequence). The DNA of the CDR3 is TGCAGTGCTAGGACTAGCCAAGAGACCCAGTACTTC. The encoded protein is CSARTSQETQYF.

Ten or more counts support this clonotype. The chain carries TRBV5-1 and TRBJ1-1, with D possibly TRBD1 on 6 matching bases. Trimming stripped 1 base from V and 5 bases from J, with 12 bases between. Germline CDR1 SGHRS, CDR2 YFSETQ. This CDR3 spans 14 amino acids. CDR3 sequence: CASSLPTGSTEAFF. As DNA, the CDR3 is TGCGCCAGCAGCTTGCCTACAGGGAGTACTGAAGCTTTCTTT.

This clonotype has only a few counts. The rearrangement uses TRBV7-6 and TRBJ2-2; TRBD1 is a possible D gene (5 bases). CDR1 and CDR2 from the germline V gene are SGHVS and FNYEAQ. The CDR3 totals 15 residues. With 1 base removed from V and 3 bases from J, the gap between germline ends came to 9 bases. DNA of the CDR3: TGTGCCAGCAGCTTAGGGACAACCCACACCGGGGAGCTGTTTTTT. It is translated as CASSLGTTHTGELFF.

V gene TRBV4-2 combines with J gene TRBJ2-2; D remains ambiguous. Germline values: CDR1 LGHNA, CDR2 YNFKEQ. V was shortened by 4 bases and J by 0 bases, with 12 bases between the two germline ends. The CDR3 extends over 16 amino acids. This chain's CDR3 is CASSPRLESNTGELFF. The DNA for the CDR3 is TGTGCCAGCAGCCCTCGCCTTGAGTCGAACACCGGGGAGCTGTTTTTT.

As to this clonotype: Given a much more abundant clone one base away, this may be a read error. This chain joins TRBV6-6 and TRBJ2-2; D not resolved. This CDR3 is 11 amino acids long. Germline CDR1 is MNHNY and CDR2 is SVGAGI (reference sequence). V lost 4 bases, J lost 7 bases, and 4 bases lay in between. The CDR3 loop is CASSFYGELFF. In DNA, the CDR3 is TGTGCCAGCAGTTTCTACGGGGAGCTGTTTTTT.

The sample holds many counts of this clonotype. V and J are TRBV5-1 and TRBJ2-7; 7 nucleotides agree with TRBD1. The CDR3 sequence is 20 residues long. Trimming cost V 5 bases and J 0 bases; bases outside gene matches: 23. Germline CDR1 is SGHRS and CDR2 is YFSETQ. The CDR3: CASRKGSVWTGNTSSYEQYF. The CDR3 coding sequence is TGCGCCAGCAGAAAGGGGAGTGTTTGGACAGGTAATACCAGCTCCTACGAGCAGTACTTC.

This clonotype has more than one count but fewer than ten. CDR3 in amino acids: CASGHRNTDTQYF. The CDR3, as DNA: TGCGCCAGCGGACACCGGAACACAGATACGCAGTATTTT. The gene calls are TRBV5-1 and TRBJ2-3, with TRBD1 as a possible D gene (5 bases). CDR3 length: 13 amino acids. V dropped 7 bases and J dropped 2 bases, with 11 bases sitting between them. CDR1 and CDR2 from the germline V gene are SGHRS and YFSETQ. Filled out from reference TRBV5-1 and TRBJ2-3, the complete variable domain reads KAGVTQTPRYLIKTRGQQVTLSCSPISGHRSVSWYQQTPGQGLQFLFEYFSETQRNKGNFPGRFSGRQFSNSRSEMNVSTLELGDSALYLCASGHRNTDTQYFGPGTRLTVL.

The chain is built from TRBV7-2 and TRBJ2-1; TRBD1 or TRBD2 may be the D gene (5 bases each). CDR1 SGHTA and CDR2 FQGNSA come from the germline V gene. This CDR3 has 16 amino acids. Trimming took off 2 bases at V and 2 bases at J, with 13 bases between the two ends. The CDR3 reads CASSLNRGPPYNEQFF. In DNA, the CDR3 is TGTGCCAGCAGCTTAAATCGGGGACCTCCCTACAATGAGCAGTTCTTC.

The chain has TRBV7-8 and TRBJ2-6, with a possible D match to TRBD1 (5 bases). Trimming removed 2 bases from V and 0 bases from J, with 11 bases in between. The CDR3 totals 17 residues. The germline gives CDR1 SGHVS, CDR2 FQNEAQ. CDR3 protein: CASSLLGRSSGANVLTF. The CDR3 DNA follows: TGTGCCAGCAGCTTACTGGGGCGGTCCTCTGGGGCCAACGTCCTGACTTTC.

This clonotype appeared many times. The chain employs TRBV5-1 and TRBJ2-5; 7 bases are a match to TRBD1. The V gene end was trimmed by 4 bases and the J gene end by 4 bases; junction bases not matched to a gene: 13. Germline CDR1 reads SGHRS; CDR2 reads YFSETQ. This CDR3 comprises 16 residues. In DNA form, the CDR3 reads TGCGCCAGCAGCGTTCCCGGGACAGTGGTTCGAGAGACCCAGTACTTC. Amino acid sequence: CASSVPGTVVRETQYF.

The chain links TRBV28 to TRBJ2-6; TRBD2 aligns across 7 bases. Looked up from germline, CDR1 is MDHEN and CDR2 is SYDVKM. The J segment lost 0 bases and the V segment lost 4 bases, leaving 21 bases of the junction unmatched. The CDR3 is made up of 22 amino acids. CDR3 sequence (DNA): TGTGCCAGCAGTTCGGTTAGGACTAGTCTTGCGCGCCAGAGCTCTGGGGCCAACGTCCTGACTTTC. This gives the protein CASSSVRTSLARQSSGANVLTF. Complete variable domain (other parts from reference TRBV28 and TRBJ2-6): DVKVTQSSRYLVKRTGEKVFLECVQDMDHENMFWYRQDPGLGLRLIYFSYDVKMKEKGDIPEGYSVSREKKERFSLILESASTNQTSMYLCASSSVRTSLARQSSGANVLTFGAGSRLTVL.

This clonotype turned up a few times. V and J are TRBV11-2 and TRBJ2-4, with D tentatively TRBD1 (6 bases). V was cut by 10 bases and J by 1 base, with 11 bases left in between. CDR1 is SGHAT, CDR2 FQNNGV, per germline. The CDR3 runs 13 residues. CDR3 loop: CATSQGAKNIQYF. CDR3 nucleotides: TGTGCCACCTCGCAGGGGGCCAAAAACATTCAGTACTTC.

There are many counts of this clonotype. The rearrangement links TRBV5-1 to TRBJ2-7, with D perhaps matching TRBD1 (6 bases). The V end lost 2 bases, the J end lost 4 bases, and 10 bases lay between the germline ends. CDR3 size: 13 residues. The germline V gene has CDR1 SGHRS and CDR2 YFSETQ. The CDR3 DNA follows: TGCGCCAGCAGCTTTGGACAGCATTACGAGCAGTACTTC. Translated: CASSFGQHYEQYF.

This clonotype was picked up a small number of times. The chain carries TRBV20-1 and TRBJ2-3, with 11 bases fitting TRBD2. V trimming: 0 bases; J trimming: 2 bases; junction bases outside the gene matches: 4. Germline V gene data show CDR1 as DFQATT and CDR2 as SNEGSKA (reference sequence). The CDR3 sequence is 16 residues long. The CDR3 nucleotides read TGCAGTGCTAGAGAAGGACTAGCGGGCTTCACAGATACGCAGTATTTT. It is translated as CSAREGLAGFTDTQYF.

The table lists this clonotype with many counts. The chain is built from TRBV5-6 and TRBJ1-1; D perhaps matches TRBD1 (6 bases). Germline-derived CDR1 and CDR2 are SGHDT and YYEEEE. This CDR3 region has 15 residues. V dropped 4 bases and J dropped 2 bases, with 15 bases sitting between them. CDR3 loop: CASSPRQATNTEAFF. The CDR3 nucleotides read TGTGCCAGCAGCCCGCGACAGGCCACAAACACTGAAGCTTTCTTT. Full variable domain (missing parts from reference TRBV5-6 and TRBJ1-1): DAGVTQSPTHLIKTRGQQVTLRCSPKSGHDTVSWYQQALGQGPQFIFQYYEEEERQRGNFPDRFSGHQFPNYSSELNVNALLLGDSALYLCASSPRQATNTEAFFGQGTRLTVV.

This clonotype appeared many times. The chain carries TRBV15 and TRBJ2-4; D uncertain. The V gene's germline CDR1 is LNHNV and CDR2 YYDKDF (reference sequence). CDR3 length equals 14 residues. Trimming took 0 bases from V and 9 from J, leaving 12 bases between them. The CDR3 spells CATSRDGRSSIQYF. CDR3 nucleotide sequence: TGTGCCACCAGCAGAGACGGCCGGTCGAGCATTCAGTACTTC.

This clonotype was recorded at least ten times. The gene calls are TRBV5-1 and TRBJ2-2; D ambiguous. The CDR3 runs to 13 residues. Between the trimmed V and J ends, which lost 0 bases and 7 bases, there was a span of 7 bases. In germline, CDR1 is SGHRS, CDR2 YFSETQ. CDR3 in amino acids: CASSLEGRGELFF. For the CDR3, the DNA is TGCGCCAGCAGCTTGGAAGGTCGCGGGGAGCTGTTTTTT. The entire variable domain, with the rest obtained from reference TRBV5-1 and TRBJ2-2, is as follows: KAGVTQTPRYLIKTRGQQVTLSCSPISGHRSVSWYQQTPGQGLQFLFEYFSETQRNKGNFPGRFSGRQFSNSRSEMNVSTLELGDSALYLCASSLEGRGELFFGEGSRLTVL.

This clonotype appeared many times. This chain connects TRBV12-3 or TRBV12-4 to TRBJ2-5, with D uncertain. Trimming left V 5 bases short and J 1 base short, with 5 bases between. There are 12 residues in the CDR3. CDR3 protein: CASSPGQETQYF. The CDR3 nucleotides read TGTGCCAGCAGTCCCGGCCAAGAGACCCAGTACTTC.

The rearrangement uses TRBV5-1 and TRBJ2-5; D tentatively reads TRBD1 or TRBD2 (5 bases each). V shed 3 bases and J shed 5 bases, with 20 bases lying between them. Germline V gene sequence: CDR1 SGHRS, CDR2 YFSETQ. This CDR3 has 16 amino acids. For the CDR3, the DNA is TGCGCCAGCAGCTCCTACCTCTTGGGGACGGAGGAGACCCAGTACTTC. It encodes CASSSYLLGTEETQYF.

This clonotype came up many times. The genes are TRBV5-1 and TRBJ2-3; no definite D call. CDR3 length: 15 residues. Between the trimmed V and J ends, which lost 0 bases and 0 bases, there was a span of 8 bases. Germline lookup yields CDR1 SGHRS and CDR2 YFSETQ. CDR3 sequence: CASSLALSSTDTQYF. In DNA, the CDR3 is TGCGCCAGCAGCTTGGCCCTCTCTAGCACAGATACGCAGTATTTT.

This clonotype occurred a few times. The rearrangement joins TRBV6-1 to TRBJ1-4; weak D call: TRBD1 (6 bases). The CDR3 contains 14 residues. Trimming shortened V by 2 bases and J by 8 bases, and 12 bases separated the two germline ends. Germline CDR1 is MNHNS and CDR2 is SASEGT. The CDR3 here is CASSELQGSEKLFF. In DNA, the CDR3 is TGTGCCAGCAGTGAATTACAGGGTAGCGAAAAACTGTTTTTT.

The J gene is TRBJ2-3, the V gene TRBV11-2, with TRBD1 matching 7 bases. The CDR3 covers 19 residues. Looked up from germline, CDR1 is SGHAT and CDR2 is FQNNGV. With V trimmed by 2 bases and J by 7 bases, 21 bases remained unmatched. The CDR3 DNA follows: TGTGCCAGCAGCTTATGGGTTTTGAACGACAGGGTGGAAACAAATACGCAGTATTTT. Translated, it gives CASSLWVLNDRVETNTQYF.

The table lists this clonotype with a few counts. The junction departs from the called germline gene at one end, perhaps through a read error. The chain is built from TRBV11-2 and TRBJ1-2; 11 bases are shared with TRBD1. In germline, CDR1 is SGHAT, CDR2 FQNNGV. CDR3 length: 14 residues. The CDR3 coding sequence is TGTGCCAGCAGCCCGGACAGGGGGCGAGAGGGCTGCACCTTC. Protein: CASSPDRGREGCTF.

The sample holds many counts of this clonotype. This chain joins TRBV12-3 or TRBV12-4 and TRBJ2-5; D is uncertain. This CDR3 comprises 14 residues. The germline V and J ends were trimmed by 5 bases and 2 bases, with 12 bases remaining between them. This chain's CDR3 is CASSPYSLQETQYF. Written as DNA, the CDR3 is TGTGCCAGCAGTCCTTATTCGCTTCAAGAGACCCAGTACTTC.

This clonotype was counted at least ten times. The chain carries TRBV19 and TRBJ2-1; D possibly matches TRBD1 or TRBD2 (5 bases each). Germline CDR1 LNHDA, CDR2 SQIVND (reference sequence). Trimming removed 4 bases from V and 12 bases from J, with 13 bases in between. There are 12 residues in the CDR3. In DNA form, the CDR3 reads TGTGCCAGTAGTAAAGTCAGGGAGTGGCAGTTCTTC. Translated, it gives CASSKVREWQFF. Variable domain in full (rest from reference TRBV19 and TRBJ2-1): DGGITQSPKYLFRKEGQNVTLSCEQNLNHDAMYWYRQDPGQGLRLIYYSQIVNDFQKGDIAEGYSVSREKKESFPLTVTSAQKNPTAFYLCASSKVREWQFFGPGTRLTVL.

This clonotype was counted ten times or more. The rearrangement uses TRBV4-1 and TRBJ1-4; D not resolved. Germline V CDR1 and CDR2: MGHRA, YSYEKL. The CDR3 runs to 16 residues. Trimming left V 4 bases short and J 7 bases short, with 19 bases between. The CDR3 protein is CASSRLKTRGGEKLFF. In DNA, the CDR3 is TGCGCCAGCAGCCGCCTGAAGACACGGGGAGGTGAAAAACTGTTTTTT.

The J gene is TRBJ1-3, the V gene TRBV20-1, with a possible D match to TRBD1 (5 bases). V gave up 0 bases and J gave up 2 bases, with 14 bases separating them. This CDR3 region has 16 residues. Germline V gives CDR1 DFQATT, CDR2 SNEGSKA (reference sequence). CDR3 protein: CSARDLNRQTGNTIYF. As DNA, the CDR3 is TGCAGTGCTAGAGATCTAAACCGACAGACTGGAAACACCATATATTTT.

This clonotype appeared a few times. The chain combines TRBV29-1 with TRBJ1-2; D is uncertain. There are 10 residues in the CDR3. Germline CDR1 reads SQVTM; CDR2 reads ANQGSEA. V was shortened by 2 bases and J by 8 bases, with 6 bases between the two germline ends. The CDR3 reads CSVENSGYTF. CDR3 nucleotide sequence: TGCAGCGTTGAAAACTCGGGCTACACCTTC.